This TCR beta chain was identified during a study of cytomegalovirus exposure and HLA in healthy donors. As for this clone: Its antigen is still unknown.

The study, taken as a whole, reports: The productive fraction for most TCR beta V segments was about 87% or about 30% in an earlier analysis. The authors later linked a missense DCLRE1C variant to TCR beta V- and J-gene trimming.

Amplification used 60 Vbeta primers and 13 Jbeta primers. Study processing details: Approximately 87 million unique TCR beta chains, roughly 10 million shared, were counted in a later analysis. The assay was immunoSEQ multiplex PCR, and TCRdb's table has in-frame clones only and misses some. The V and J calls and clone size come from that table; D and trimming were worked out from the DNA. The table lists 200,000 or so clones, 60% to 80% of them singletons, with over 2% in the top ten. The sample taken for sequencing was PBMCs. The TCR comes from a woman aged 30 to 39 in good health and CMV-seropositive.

The CDR3 region is CASSRGTGANYGYTF. The CDR3 DNA is TGTGCCAGCAGCCGAGGGACAGGGGCTAACTATGGCTACACCTTC. The rearrangement joins TRBV4-2 to TRBJ1-2, with 10 nucleotides matching TRBD1. The ends lost 4 bases at V and 0 bases at J; junction bases unmatched: 2. The CDR3 totals 15 residues. Germline V gene data show CDR1 as LGHNA and CDR2 as YNFKEQ.